Presented here are 27 T cell receptor beta chains from one specimen sequenced in a study of shared clonotypes between healthy human individuals. Only CD45RO-negative cells positively selected for CCR7 counted as naive CD8 cells, so terminally differentiated effector memory CD45RA+ cells were excluded. Profiled with immunoSEQ multiplex PCR; TCRdb holds only in-frame clones, not every one. The table has over 2 million clones, about 95% seen once. The sample consisted of naive CD8+ T cells sorted from blood. These receptors were collected from a man aged 18-30 years in good health.

The chain combines TRBV6-1 with TRBJ2-1; D ambiguous. This CDR3 spans 14 amino acids. Trimming pared 2 bases from V and 4 bases from J, leaving 9 bases between. CDR1 MNHNS and CDR2 SASEGT come from the germline V gene. The CDR3 sequence is CASSEIEVYNEQFF. The CDR3 region has the DNA TGTGCCAGCAGTGAAATCGAAGTTTACAATGAGCAGTTCTTC.

The genes are TRBV9 and TRBJ2-1; D is undetermined. The CDR3 is 15 amino acids. Deletions cut 2 bases from V and 0 bases from J, with 9 bases between. Germline V CDR1 and CDR2: SGDLS, YYNGEE. The CDR3 DNA reads as TGTGCCAGCAGCGTCCTTTTGAGCTCCTACAATGAGCAGTTCTTC. It specifies CASSVLLSSYNEQFF. Combining the CDR3 with reference TRBV9 and TRBJ2-1 gives the whole variable domain DSGVTQTPKHLITATGQRVTLRCSPRSGDLSVYWYQQSLDQGLQFLIQYYNGEERAKGNILERFSAQQFPDLHSELNLSSLELGDSALYFCASSVLLSSYNEQFFGPGTRLTVL.

The chain joins TRBV5-6 to TRBJ2-7, with D possibly matching TRBD1 (6 bases). Germline V CDR1 and CDR2: SGHDT, YYEEEE. V was cut by 4 bases and J by 7 bases, with 15 bases left in between. This CDR3 has 13 residues. The DNA of the CDR3 is TGTGCCAGCAGCGGCCGGGACATTAAGGAGCAGTACTTC. It translates to CASSGRDIKEQYF. Variable domain in full (rest from reference TRBV5-6 and TRBJ2-7): DAGVTQSPTHLIKTRGQQVTLRCSPKSGHDTVSWYQQALGQGPQFIFQYYEEEERQRGNFPDRFSGHQFPNYSSELNVNALLLGDSALYLCASSGRDIKEQYFGPGTRLTVT.

The chain couples TRBV7-8 to TRBJ2-1, with TRBD2 matching over 7 bases. The junction had 4 bases not matched to a gene; V was cut back by 8 bases and J by 3 bases. The germline gives CDR1 SGHVS, CDR2 FQNEAQ. The length of the CDR3 is 13 residues. The CDR3 DNA reads TGTGCCAGCGGGCTAGCGGACTACAATGAGCAGTTCTTC. Amino acid sequence: CASGLADYNEQFF.

The CDR3 sequence: CASVASGPPAHYEQYF. For the CDR3, the DNA is TGTGCCAGCGTGGCTAGCGGGCCCCCAGCGCACTACGAGCAGTACTTC. The rearrangement uses TRBV2 and TRBJ2-7; 8 nucleotides match TRBD2. This CDR3 is built from 16 residues. The germline CDR1 and CDR2 sequences are SNHLY and FYNNEI. V lost 8 bases to trimming and J lost 3 bases; unmatched junction nucleotides: 15.

The chain has TRBV13 and TRBJ2-1, with 8 bases fitting TRBD2. From germline, CDR1 is PRHDT and CDR2 FYEKMQ (reference sequence). The V segment lost 4 bases and the J segment 7 bases; nucleotides outside the gene matches: 3. The CDR3 is 13 amino acids. CDR3 nucleotide sequence: TGTGCCAGCAGCTCCGGACTAGCTAATGAGCAGTTCTTC. This gives the protein CASSSGLANEQFF.

J is TRBJ2-3 and V is TRBV6-5; D gene ambiguous. Looked up from germline, CDR1 is MNHEY and CDR2 is SVGAGI. CDR3 size: 15 residues. Trimming took off 6 bases at V and 2 bases at J, with 15 bases between the two ends. The CDR3 is CASSRSGSITDTQYF. DNA for the CDR3: TGTGCCAGCAGCCGCTCTGGGTCTATCACAGATACGCAGTATTTT.

Concerning this clone itself: The same CDR3 can be traced to other DNA sequences in this sample. The V gene is TRBV25-1, the J gene TRBJ2-7; unclear D gene. V lost 6 bases, J lost 3 bases, and 6 bases lay in between. Looked up from germline, CDR1 is MGHDK and CDR2 is SYGVNS. This CDR3 is built from 11 residues. The chain's CDR3 is CASRAVYEQYF. CDR3 nucleotide sequence: TGTGCCAGCAGGGCGGTCTACGAGCAGTACTTC.

The CDR3 reads CASSSLPGTENPSYNEQFF. CDR3 in DNA: TGCGCCAGCAGCTCACTCCCCGGGACGGAGAATCCTTCCTACAATGAGCAGTTCTTC. This chain uses TRBV5-1 with TRBJ2-1; D may correspond to TRBD1 or TRBD2 (5 bases each). Trimming cost V 3 bases and J 1 base, with 23 bases left between them. Per germline, CDR1 SGHRS and CDR2 YFSETQ. The CDR3 length is 19 residues. The variable domain in full, with the rest retrieved from reference TRBV5-1 and TRBJ2-1, is KAGVTQTPRYLIKTRGQQVTLSCSPISGHRSVSWYQQTPGQGLQFLFEYFSETQRNKGNFPGRFSGRQFSNSRSEMNVSTLELGDSALYLCASSSLPGTENPSYNEQFFGPGTRLTVL.

This chain's CDR3 is CASSGTRDTEAFF. The CDR3, as DNA: TGCGCCAGCAGTGGGACACGGGACACTGAAGCTTTCTTT. This rearrangement joins TRBV10-1 to TRBJ1-1, with D tentatively TRBD1 (5 bases). Deletions cut 4 bases from V and 3 bases from J, with 9 bases between. The CDR3 is 13 amino acids. Germline V lookup: CDR1 WNHNN, CDR2 SYGVQD (reference sequence).

The chain employs TRBV2 and TRBJ2-3, with D tentatively TRBD1 or TRBD2 (5 bases each). Germline V gene lookup returns CDR1 SNHLY and CDR2 FYNNEI. The CDR3 is made up of 13 amino acids. V was clipped by 8 bases and J by 2 bases, with 11 bases between them. CDR3 coding DNA: TGTGCCAGCCCCGGGACCTCCACAGATACGCAGTATTTT. Protein: CASPGTSTDTQYF.

The CDR3 DNA sequence: TGTGCCAGCAGCCCCTCCCAGGGGGCCGGGGGCTATGGCTACACCTTC. The encoded protein is CASSPSQGAGGYGYTF. This chain joins TRBV13 and TRBJ1-2, with 8 bases fitting TRBD1. Germline-derived CDR1 and CDR2 are PRHDT and FYEKMQ (reference sequence). The CDR3 has 16 residues. V trimming: 5 bases; J trimming: 4 bases; junction bases outside the gene matches: 12.

The chain recombines TRBV4-3 with TRBJ2-1; 7 bases fit TRBD2. V was pared by 5 bases and J by 8 bases, with 9 bases of the junction left unmatched. The CDR3 is made up of 14 amino acids. Looked up from germline, CDR1 is LGHNA and CDR2 is YSLEER. The CDR3 is CASSSLSSGDEQFF. DNA for the CDR3: TGCGCCAGCAGCTCTCTTTCTAGCGGCGATGAGCAGTTCTTC.

This rearrangement joins TRBV7-9 to TRBJ2-7; D remains unclear. CDR1 and CDR2 from the germline V gene are SEHNR and FQNEAQ (reference sequence). The CDR3 is made up of 14 amino acids. V shed 10 bases and J shed 0 bases, with 16 bases lying between them. The CDR3 spells CATPAKSDSYEQYF. In nucleotides, the CDR3 is TGTGCCACCCCGGCGAAGAGCGACTCCTACGAGCAGTACTTC.

V gene TRBV11-2 combines with J gene TRBJ2-7; 10 bases are shared with TRBD2. Germline V gene lookup returns CDR1 SGHAT and CDR2 FQNNGV. J lost 4 bases, V lost 3 bases, and 6 bases had no gene match. CDR3 length: 15 residues. CDR3 loop: CASSFSGGFSYEQYF. The DNA of the CDR3 is TGTGCCAGCAGCTTTAGCGGGGGGTTTTCGTACGAGCAGTACTTC.

This rearrangement joins TRBV6-1 to TRBJ1-5; D might be TRBD1 (5 bases). The CDR3 totals 15 residues. The germline CDR1 and CDR2 sequences are MNHNS and SASEGT. V was pared by 3 bases and J by 7 bases, with 16 bases between. CDR3 in DNA: TGTGCCAGCAGTGAGTTGGTGATAGGGGAACAGCCCCAGCATTTT. Protein: CASSELVIGEQPQHF.

The J gene is TRBJ2-7, the V gene TRBV2; D is undetermined. Trimming stripped 3 bases from V and 4 bases from J, with 10 bases between. Per the germline V gene, CDR1 is SNHLY and CDR2 is FYNNEI. The CDR3 loop spans 13 amino acids. This CDR3 is CASSETARYEQYF. DNA for the CDR3: TGTGCCAGCAGTGAGACTGCCCGTTACGAGCAGTACTTC.

The chain employs TRBV28 and TRBJ2-3; D might be TRBD1 (6 bases). Germline V gives CDR1 MDHEN, CDR2 SYDVKM. V was pared by 3 bases and J by 3 bases, with 19 bases between. CDR3 length equals 17 residues. The CDR3 DNA sequence: TGTGCCAGCAGTTTTCCGACAGGCCTGTCAGCGACAGATACGCAGTATTTT. Its protein product is CASSFPTGLSATDTQYF.

Concerning this clone: Other DNA sequences from this sample encode an identical CDR3 as well. DNA of the CDR3: TGTGCCAGCAGCTTAGTAAGCCCCGGGGAGCTGTTTTTT. Residues: CASSLVSPGELFF. The genes are TRBV7-6 and TRBJ2-2; D gene ambiguous. Germline lookup yields CDR1 SGHVS and CDR2 FNYEAQ. This CDR3 has 13 amino acids. With 1 base removed from V and 6 bases from J, the gap between germline ends came to 6 bases.

The rearrangement uses TRBV27 and TRBJ2-3; the D call may be TRBD1 or TRBD2 (5 bases each). Trimming removed 5 bases from V and 0 bases from J, with 9 bases in between. This CDR3 region has 14 residues. The V gene's germline CDR1 is MNHEY and CDR2 SMNVEV (reference sequence). The CDR3 coding sequence is TGTGCCAGCAGTACCAGGGAGAGCACAGATACGCAGTATTTT. Protein product: CASSTRESTDTQYF.

The chain couples TRBV6-6 to TRBJ2-1; 13 nucleotides agree with TRBD2. Trimming took 6 bases from V and 6 from J; bases not matched to a gene: 5. Germline V gene lookup returns CDR1 MNHNY and CDR2 SVGAGI (reference sequence). CDR3 length: 15 residues. In nucleotides, the CDR3 is TGTGCCAGCAGCGAAAGGACTAGCGGGAGCAATGAGCAGTTCTTC. Amino acids: CASSERTSGSNEQFF.

This rearrangement joins TRBV28 to TRBJ2-6; the D gene is possibly TRBD2 (5 bases). Trimming took off 3 bases at V and 4 bases at J, with 13 bases between the two ends. Germline V lookup: CDR1 MDHEN, CDR2 SYDVKM. There are 16 residues in the CDR3. The CDR3 region has the DNA TGTGCCAGCAGTTTGAGGGCATCTTGGGGGGCCAACGTCCTGACTTTC. Its translation: CASSLRASWGANVLTF.

The chain combines TRBV27 with TRBJ1-5, with D possibly being TRBD1 (5 bases). This CDR3 region has 13 residues. Between the trimmed V and J ends, which lost 3 bases and 7 bases, there was a span of 10 bases. The V gene's germline CDR1 is MNHEY and CDR2 SMNVEV (reference sequence). CDR3 region: CASSFRAVQPQHF. The CDR3 DNA reads TGTGCCAGCAGTTTCAGGGCGGTCCAGCCCCAGCATTTT.

This chain uses TRBV7-6 with TRBJ2-2; D might be TRBD1 or TRBD2, each matching 6 bases. V gave up 7 bases and J gave up 9 bases, with 12 bases separating them. CDR3 length equals 12 residues. Germline-derived CDR1 and CDR2 are SGHVS and FNYEAQ. CDR3 nucleotide sequence: TGTGCCAGCACCGACGGGGGCTGGGAGCTGTTTTTT. Its translation: CASTDGGWELFF.

The chain recombines TRBV19 with TRBJ2-2, with D perhaps given as TRBD1 or TRBD2 (5 bases each). The germline V gene has CDR1 LNHDA and CDR2 SQIVND (reference sequence). Deletions cut 7 bases from V and 2 bases from J, with 11 bases between. The CDR3 is 14 residues long. The DNA for the CDR3 is TGTGCCAGTAACCGGGACGGCAACACCGGGGAGCTGTTTTTT. Its translation is CASNRDGNTGELFF. Based on the CDR3 plus reference TRBV19 and TRBJ2-2, the full variable domain is DGGITQSPKYLFRKEGQNVTLSCEQNLNHDAMYWYRQDPGQGLRLIYYSQIVNDFQKGDIAEGYSVSREKKESFPLTVTSAQKNPTAFYLCASNRDGNTGELFFGEGSRLTVL.

The rearrangement uses TRBV2 and TRBJ2-7; 8 bases are a match to TRBD1. Trimming removed 7 bases from V and 5 bases from J; junction bases left unmatched: 7. CDR3 size: 13 residues. The germline CDR1 and CDR2 sequences are SNHLY and FYNNEI. CDR3 DNA: TGTGCCAGCACCCTCGGACAGGGTCACGAGCAGTACTTC. This codes for CASTLGQGHEQYF.

The V and J genes are TRBV28 and TRBJ2-3; TRBD2 matches 8 bases. V was pared by 7 bases and J by 0 bases, with 6 bases of the junction left unmatched. Germline CDR1 MDHEN, CDR2 SYDVKM. The CDR3 covers 15 residues. The CDR3 loop is CASNGGATSTDTQYF. CDR3 nucleotide sequence: TGTGCCAGCAACGGGGGGGCAACTAGCACAGATACGCAGTATTTT.